These T cell receptor beta chains were read from a single sample in a study of cytomegalovirus exposure and HLA in healthy donors. Some clones are missing from TCRdb's copy, which holds only in-frame ones; the method was immunoSEQ multiplex PCR. The sample contains some 130,000 clones, roughly four fifths of which appear only once. The sample taken for sequencing was PBMCs. These receptors were obtained from a woman between 40 and 55 years old in good health and CMV-seropositive. Both conserved end residues are part of each CDR3. A D gene is named only where the DNA matches it firmly. The listing skips clone size in some rows; elsewhere it reads once, few, many or a size class.

TRBV7-9,TRBJ2-2,NA,11,NA,CARSQGGELFF,TGTGCCCGTTCCCAGGGCGGGGAGCTGTTTTTT
TRBV7-2,TRBJ2-3,NA,14,NA,CASSLAGGHHTQYF,TGTGCCAGCAGCTTAGCGGGGGGGCATCATACGCAGTATTTT
TRBV9,TRBJ2-7,NA,14,NA,CASSSRQASYEQYF,TGTGCCAGCAGCTCTCGACAGGCTTCCTACGAGCAGTACTTC
TRBV19,TRBJ1-1,NA,13,NA,CASSTGGATEAFF,TGTGCCAGTAGCACGGGAGGGGCCACTGAAGCTTTCTTT
TRBV19,TRBJ1-2,NA,13,TRBD1,CASSLQGNYGYTF,TGTGCCAGTAGTCTACAGGGGAACTATGGCTACACCTTC
TRBV4-2,TRBJ2-5,NA,15,NA,CASSQDPRGEETQYF,TGTGCCAGCAGCCAAGATCCCCGCGGGGAAGAGACCCAGTACTTC
TRBV7-2,TRBJ1-1,NA,11,NA,CASSLQYEAFF,TGTGCCAGCAGCCTTCAGTATGAAGCTTTCTTT
TRBV29-1,TRBJ1-1,NA,13,NA,CSVVRGGDTEAFF,TGCAGCGTTGTCCGGGGTGGGGACACTGAAGCTTTCTTT
TRBV10-3,TRBJ2-7,NA,14,TRBD1,CAISPGQGSYEQYF,TGTGCCATCAGTCCGGGACAGGGTTCCTACGAGCAGTACTTC
TRBV18,TRBJ2-1,NA,15,TRBD1,CASSTGTGSYNEQFF,TGTGCCAGCTCAACCGGGACAGGTTCCTACAATGAGCAGTTCTTC
TRBV9,TRBJ2-3,NA,14,TRBD2,CASSPGTTWDTQYF,TGTGCCAGCAGCCCTGGGACTACGTGGGATACGCAGTATTTT
TRBV7-8,TRBJ1-2,NA,14,NA,CASSLDGTNYGYTF,TGTGCCAGCAGCTTAGACGGTACTAACTATGGCTACACCTTC
TRBV19,TRBJ1-1,few,15,NA,CASSPTGGPGTEAFF,TGTGCCAGTAGTCCAACCGGGGGGCCGGGGACTGAAGCTTTCTTT
TRBV27,TRBJ2-5,NA,17,TRBD1,CASSFGTGGLGQETQYF,TGTGCCAGCAGTTTTGGGACAGGGGGCTTGGGCCAAGAGACCCAGTACTTC
TRBV7-3,TRBJ1-6,few,16,TRBD1,CASSRTGGNYNSPLHF,TGTGCCAGCAGCCGGACAGGGGGGAATTATAATTCACCCCTCCACTTT
TRBV6-5,TRBJ2-5,NA,16,TRBD2,CASSYLGTSDQETQYF,TGTGCCAGCAGTTACCTTGGGACTAGCGACCAAGAGACCCAGTACTTC
TRBV2,TRBJ1-5,NA,13,NA,CASRLNSNQPQHF,TGTGCCAGCAGACTGAATAGCAATCAGCCCCAGCATTTT
TRBV5-3,TRBJ1-5,few,15,NA,CARSSSRQSNQPQHF,TGTGCCAGAAGCTCCTCCCGACAGAGCAATCAGCCCCAGCATTTT
TRBV5-1,TRBJ2-3,NA,14,TRBD1,CASSPRQGRDTQYF,TGCGCCAGCAGCCCGAGACAGGGACGGGATACGCAGTATTTT
TRBV30,TRBJ1-5,NA,14,NA,CAWSQTLQGQPQHF,TGTGCCTGGAGCCAAACACTACAGGGACAGCCCCAGCATTTT
TRBV27,TRBJ2-3,NA,17,TRBD2,CASSLELAGGQHGKQYF,TGTGCCAGCAGTCTCGAACTAGCGGGAGGGCAGCATGGGAAGCAGTATTTT
TRBV15,TRBJ2-5,NA,15,NA,CATSRDWRIQETQYF,TGTGCCACCAGCAGAGATTGGCGGATCCAAGAGACCCAGTACTTC
TRBV6-1,TRBJ2-3,NA,13,NA,CASSEQGGDTQYF,TGTGCCAGCAGTGAACAGGGGGGCGATACGCAGTATTTT
TRBV4-2,TRBJ2-1,once,19,TRBD1,CASSQEGQGGVRSYNEQFF,TGTGCCAGCAGCCAGGAGGGACAGGGTGGGGTTCGGTCCTACAATGAGCAGTTCTTC
TRBV27,TRBJ1-2,NA,15,TRBD1,CASSSRQGARYGYTF,TGTGCCAGCAGTTCGCGACAGGGGGCTCGATATGGCTACACCTTC
TRBV9,TRBJ2-1,NA,15,TRBD2,CASSVGLAGGPGQFF,TGTGCCAGCAGCGTAGGTCTAGCGGGGGGGCCTGGGCAGTTCTTC
TRBV5-1,TRBJ2-1,once,14,TRBD1,CASRSGQAYNEQFF,TGCGCCAGCAGATCTGGACAGGCCTACAATGAGCAGTTCTTC
TRBV6-4,TRBJ2-2,NA,14,TRBD2,CAIPGLGLTGELFF,TGTGCCATTCCGGGACTAGGGTTGACCGGGGAGCTGTTTTTT
TRBV7-3,TRBJ2-3,NA,15,TRBD1,CASSLPGQGGGTQYF,TGTGCCAGCAGCTTGCCGGGACAGGGGGGAGGTACGCAGTATTTT
TRBV11-2,TRBJ2-1,NA,18,TRBD2,CASSLRNGTSGEYNEQFF,TGTGCCAGCAGCTTAAGGAATGGGACTAGCGGAGAATACAATGAGCAGTTCTTC
TRBV5-6,TRBJ1-1,NA,15,NA,CASSLVGTGHTEAFF,TGTGCCAGCAGCTTGGTAGGTACAGGGCACACTGAAGCTTTCTTT
TRBV7-9,TRBJ1-6,NA,18,NA,CASTVTGGADLSSSPLHF,TGTGCCAGCACCGTGACGGGGGGCGCAGATCTGAGTTCATCACCCCTCCACTTT
TRBV5-5,TRBJ1-1,few,16,NA,CASSLGDRPLLTEAFF,TGTGCCAGCAGCTTGGGCGACAGGCCGCTTCTCACTGAAGCTTTCTTT
TRBV6-6,TRBJ2-3,NA,16,TRBD1,CASERRQGLGTDTQYF,TGTGCCAGCGAAAGGAGACAGGGGCTGGGAACAGATACGCAGTATTTT
TRBV11-2,TRBJ1-2,NA,15,TRBD1,CASSLGGQGNYGYTF,TGTGCCAGCAGCTTGGGGGGACAGGGGAACTATGGCTACACCTTC
TRBV5-8,TRBJ2-5,NA,13,NA,CASSLSLRETQYF,TGTGCCAGCAGCTTGTCGCTAAGAGAGACCCAGTACTTC